Included here is one T cell receptor beta chain sequence, with context. As yet, its antigen is unknown. Sequencing used immunoSEQ multiplex PCR; TCRdb keeps in-frame clones, though not all of them. The sample includes approximately 100,000 clones, 87% seen only once; the top ten take around 3.9%. This entry is derived from a study of cytomegalovirus exposure and HLA in healthy donors. Study at large: The approximately 120 validation repertoires used the same platform as the roughly 670 first-cohort repertoires, a later analysis reported. General study results and limits: The listing of roughly 160 TCR beta chains classed them as cytomegalovirus-associated. It was confirmed in vitro that a few of the CMV-associated chains were specific for CMV antigens. The TCR clusters that emerged in the first cohort tended, a later analysis found, to co-occur in the 120 or so validation repertoires.

This CDR3 is 14 amino acids long. The ends were cut back, 7 bases at V and 6 bases at J, with 18 bases in the middle. CDR1 is MDHEN and CDR2 is SYDVKM in the germline V gene. The chain is built from TRBV28 and TRBJ1-2, with D unresolved. This receptor was taken from a woman under 40 in good health and CMV-seronegative. Material for sequencing was PBMCs. The CDR3: CASIPTNEVDGYTF. The CDR3 DNA follows: TGTGCCAGCATCCCCACAAATGAAGTCGATGGCTACACCTTC.